This entry concerns a single TCR beta chain. Its matching antigen is unknown. The data are from a study of a mutant IDH1 vaccine in newly diagnosed glioma. Overall study context: Patients arrived already treated with radiotherapy, temozolomide, or both, most having had both.

Regarding time point: week 35, safety follow-up. Topical imiquimod accompanied each vaccine dose, which consisted of 300 ug of mutant IDH1 20-mer peptide. V lost 0 bases to trimming and J lost 2 bases, with 14 bases between them. This CDR3 is 16 amino acids long. Germline CDR1 is SGHTS and CDR2 is YDEGEE. Data came from immunoSEQ multiplex PCR; TCRdb stores just in-frame clones and leaves some out. The sample lists roughly 26,000 clones, roughly 85% occurring once. The receptor comes from a man aged 25-45 years with glioma. Source: PBMCs, taken from a glioma patient whose treatment included an IDH1 peptide vaccine. V and J are TRBV5-8 and TRBJ1-1; the D gene is possibly TRBD1 (5 bases). In nucleotides, the CDR3 is TGTGCCAGCAGCTTGGGACGGGGCCTAGGAAACACTGAAGCTTTCTTT. This encodes CASSLGRGLGNTEAFF. Drawing the rest from reference TRBV5-8 and TRBJ1-1, the complete variable domain is EAGVTQSPTHLIKTRGQQATLRCSPISGHTSVYWYQQALGLGLQFLLWYDEGEERNRGNFPPRFSGRQFPNYSSELNVNALELEDSALYLCASSLGRGLGNTEAFFGQGTRLTVV.